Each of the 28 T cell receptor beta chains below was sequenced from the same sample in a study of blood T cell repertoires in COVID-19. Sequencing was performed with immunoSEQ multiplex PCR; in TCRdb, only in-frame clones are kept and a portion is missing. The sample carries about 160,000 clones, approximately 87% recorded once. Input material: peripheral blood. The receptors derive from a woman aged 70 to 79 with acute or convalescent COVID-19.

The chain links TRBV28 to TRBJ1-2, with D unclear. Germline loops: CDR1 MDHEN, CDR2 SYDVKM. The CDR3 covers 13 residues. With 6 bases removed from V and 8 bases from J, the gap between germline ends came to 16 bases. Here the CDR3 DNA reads TGTGCCAGCAGCTATCCCTCGATGTTAGGCTACACCTTC. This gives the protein CASSYPSMLGYTF.

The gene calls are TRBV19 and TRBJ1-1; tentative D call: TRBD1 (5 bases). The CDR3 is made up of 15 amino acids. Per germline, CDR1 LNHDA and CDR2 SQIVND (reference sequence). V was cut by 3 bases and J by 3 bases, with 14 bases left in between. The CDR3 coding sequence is TGTGCCAGTAGTATTGGAGGGGCCTGGGACACTGAAGCTTTCTTT. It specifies CASSIGGAWDTEAFF.

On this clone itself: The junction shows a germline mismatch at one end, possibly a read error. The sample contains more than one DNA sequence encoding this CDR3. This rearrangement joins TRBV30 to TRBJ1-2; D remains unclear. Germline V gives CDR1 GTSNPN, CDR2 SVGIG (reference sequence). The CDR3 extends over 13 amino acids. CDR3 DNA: TGTGCTTGGAGCGAAAAAAACAGAGATGGCTACACCTTC. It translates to CAWSEKNRDGYTF.

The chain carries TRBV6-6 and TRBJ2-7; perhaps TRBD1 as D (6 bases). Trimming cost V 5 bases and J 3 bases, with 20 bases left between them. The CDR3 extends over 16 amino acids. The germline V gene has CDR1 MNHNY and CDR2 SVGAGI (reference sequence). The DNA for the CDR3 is TGTGCCAGCAGTAAGCGCCAGGGGTTCTCCGACTACGAGCAGTACTTC. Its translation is CASSKRQGFSDYEQYF.

For the CDR3, the DNA is TGCGCCAGCAGCCAAGGATGGGGTACCGCAGGCGGGTTCATTCAGTACTTC. It is translated as CASSQGWGTAGGFIQYF. The rearrangement joins TRBV4-3 to TRBJ2-4; possibly TRBD2 for D (5 bases). Germline V CDR1 and CDR2: LGHNA, YSLEER. The V and J ends lost 1 base and 9 bases respectively, with 22 bases between them. There are 17 residues in the CDR3.

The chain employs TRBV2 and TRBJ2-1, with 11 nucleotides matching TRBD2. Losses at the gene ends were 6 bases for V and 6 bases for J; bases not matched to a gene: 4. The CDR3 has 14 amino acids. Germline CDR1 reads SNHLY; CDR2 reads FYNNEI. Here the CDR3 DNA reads TGTGCCAGCAGGGGAGGGACTAGCGGCAATGAGCAGTTCTTC. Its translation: CASRGGTSGNEQFF.

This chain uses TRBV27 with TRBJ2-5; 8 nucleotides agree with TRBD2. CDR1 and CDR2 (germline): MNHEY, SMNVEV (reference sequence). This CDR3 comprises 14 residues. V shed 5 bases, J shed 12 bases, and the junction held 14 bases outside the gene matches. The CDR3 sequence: CASSLGPAGVAKYF. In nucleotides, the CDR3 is TGTGCCAGCAGTCTAGGACCAGCGGGAGTTGCCAAGTACTTC.

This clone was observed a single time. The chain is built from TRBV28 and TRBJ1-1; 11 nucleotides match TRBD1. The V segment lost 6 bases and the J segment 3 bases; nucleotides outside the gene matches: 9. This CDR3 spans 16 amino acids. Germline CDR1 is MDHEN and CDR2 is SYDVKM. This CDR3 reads CASRDYRTGGYTEAFF. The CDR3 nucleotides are TGTGCCAGCAGAGATTACAGGACAGGGGGCTACACTGAAGCTTTCTTT.

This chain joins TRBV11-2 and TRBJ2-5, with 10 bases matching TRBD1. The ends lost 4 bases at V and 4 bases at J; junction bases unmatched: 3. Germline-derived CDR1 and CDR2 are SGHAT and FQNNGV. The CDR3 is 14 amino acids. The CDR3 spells CASSSTGGVETQYF. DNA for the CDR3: TGTGCCAGCAGCTCGACAGGGGGCGTAGAGACCCAGTACTTC.

The DNA for the CDR3 is TGTGCCAGTAGTATCGGTCTTCCAGGGGGCAATTCCGGTGGCTACACCTTC. This translates into CASSIGLPGGNSGGYTF. The chain joins TRBV19 to TRBJ1-2; 8 bases align to TRBD1. Germline CDR1 and CDR2: LNHDA and SQIVND (reference sequence). The CDR3 sequence is 17 residues long. V dropped 3 bases and J dropped 7; count of bases not matched to a gene: 16.

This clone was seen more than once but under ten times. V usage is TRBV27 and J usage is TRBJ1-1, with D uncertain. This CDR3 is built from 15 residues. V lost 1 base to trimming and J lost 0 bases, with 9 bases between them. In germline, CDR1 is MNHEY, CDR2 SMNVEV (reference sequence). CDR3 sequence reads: CASSLLGAVNTEAFF. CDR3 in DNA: TGTGCCAGCAGTTTATTGGGAGCTGTGAACACTGAAGCTTTCTTT.

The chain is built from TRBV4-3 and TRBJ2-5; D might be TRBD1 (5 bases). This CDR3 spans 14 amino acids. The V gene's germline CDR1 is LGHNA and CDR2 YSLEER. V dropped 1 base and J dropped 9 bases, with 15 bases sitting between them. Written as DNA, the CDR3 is TGCGCCAGCAGCCAAGGCCTACAGGACGTCGCCCAGTACTTC. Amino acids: CASSQGLQDVAQYF.

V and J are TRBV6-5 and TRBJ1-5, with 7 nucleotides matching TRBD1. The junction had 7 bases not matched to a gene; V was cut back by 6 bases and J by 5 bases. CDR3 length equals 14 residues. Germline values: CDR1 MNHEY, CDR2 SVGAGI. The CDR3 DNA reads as TGTGCCAGCAGCTCGGACAGGCCCTATCAGCCCCAGCATTTT. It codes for CASSSDRPYQPQHF.

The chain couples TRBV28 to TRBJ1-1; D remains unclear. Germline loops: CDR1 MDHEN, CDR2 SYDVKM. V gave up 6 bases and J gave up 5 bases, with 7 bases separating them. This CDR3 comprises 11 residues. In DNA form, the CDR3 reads TGTGCCAGCAGCCTAACTACTGAAGCTTTCTTT. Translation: CASSLTTEAFF.

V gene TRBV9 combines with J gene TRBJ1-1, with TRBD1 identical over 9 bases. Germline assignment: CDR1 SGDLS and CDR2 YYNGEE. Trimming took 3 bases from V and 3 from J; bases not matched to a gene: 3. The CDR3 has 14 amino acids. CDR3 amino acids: CASSADRGYTEAFF. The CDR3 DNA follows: TGTGCCAGCAGCGCGGACAGGGGATACACTGAAGCTTTCTTT.

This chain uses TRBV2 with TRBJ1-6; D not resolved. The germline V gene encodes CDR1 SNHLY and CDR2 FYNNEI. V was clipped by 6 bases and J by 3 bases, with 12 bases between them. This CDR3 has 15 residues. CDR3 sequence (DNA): TGTGCCAGCAGAGAGGCCGGTAACTATAATTCACCCCTCCACTTT. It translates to CASREAGNYNSPLHF.

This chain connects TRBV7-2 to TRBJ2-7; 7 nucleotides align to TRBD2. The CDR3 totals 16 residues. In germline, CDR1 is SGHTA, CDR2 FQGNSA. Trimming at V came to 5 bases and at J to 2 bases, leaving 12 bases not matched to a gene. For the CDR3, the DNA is TGTGCCAGCAGCGGCACAGGTTTAGCGGGTGCCTACGAGCAGTACTTC. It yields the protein CASSGTGLAGAYEQYF.

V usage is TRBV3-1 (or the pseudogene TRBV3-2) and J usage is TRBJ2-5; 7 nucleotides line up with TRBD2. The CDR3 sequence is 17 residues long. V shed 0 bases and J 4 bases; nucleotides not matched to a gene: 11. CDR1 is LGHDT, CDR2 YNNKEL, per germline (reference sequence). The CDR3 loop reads CASSQESLGGGTETQYF. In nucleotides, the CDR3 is TGTGCCAGCAGCCAAGAATCACTTGGGGGGGGGACAGAGACCCAGTACTTC.

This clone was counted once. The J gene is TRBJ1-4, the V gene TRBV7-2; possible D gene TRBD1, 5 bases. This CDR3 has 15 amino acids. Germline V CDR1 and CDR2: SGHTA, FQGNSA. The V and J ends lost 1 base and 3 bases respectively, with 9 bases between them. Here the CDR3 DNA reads TGTGCCAGCAGCTTAGTTTCGACAGCTAATGAAAAACTGTTTTTT. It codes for CASSLVSTANEKLFF.

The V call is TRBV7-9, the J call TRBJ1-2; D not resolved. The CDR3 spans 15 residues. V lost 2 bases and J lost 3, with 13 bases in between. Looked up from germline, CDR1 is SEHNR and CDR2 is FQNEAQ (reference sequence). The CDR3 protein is CASSLTASADYGYTF. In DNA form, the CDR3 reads TGTGCCAGCAGCTTAACAGCATCCGCAGACTATGGCTACACCTTC.

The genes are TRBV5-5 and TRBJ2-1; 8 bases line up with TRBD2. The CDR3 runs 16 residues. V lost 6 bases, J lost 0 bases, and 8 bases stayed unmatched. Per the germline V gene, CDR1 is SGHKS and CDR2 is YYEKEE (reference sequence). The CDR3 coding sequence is TGTGCCAGCATCCGCGGCGGGGGGAGCTCCTACAATGAGCAGTTCTTC. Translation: CASIRGGGSSYNEQFF.

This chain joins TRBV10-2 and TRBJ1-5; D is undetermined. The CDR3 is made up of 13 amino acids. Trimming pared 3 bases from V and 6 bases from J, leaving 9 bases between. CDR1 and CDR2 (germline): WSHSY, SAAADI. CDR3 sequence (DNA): TGCGCCAGCAGTGACTCTACGTTTCAGCCCCAGCATTTT. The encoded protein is CASSDSTFQPQHF.

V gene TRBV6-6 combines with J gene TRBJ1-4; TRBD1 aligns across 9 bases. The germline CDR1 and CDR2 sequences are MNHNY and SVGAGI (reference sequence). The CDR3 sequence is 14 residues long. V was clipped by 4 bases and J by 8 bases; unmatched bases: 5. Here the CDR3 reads CASSSGQGGEKLFF. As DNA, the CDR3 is TGTGCCAGCAGTTCGGGACAGGGAGGCGAAAAACTGTTTTTT.

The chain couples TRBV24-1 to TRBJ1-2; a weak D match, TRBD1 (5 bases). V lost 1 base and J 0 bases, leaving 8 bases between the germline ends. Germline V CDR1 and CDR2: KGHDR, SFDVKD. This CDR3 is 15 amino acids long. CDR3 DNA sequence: TGTGCCACCAGTGATTTTAGGGGATCTAACTATGGCTACACCTTC. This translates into CATSDFRGSNYGYTF.

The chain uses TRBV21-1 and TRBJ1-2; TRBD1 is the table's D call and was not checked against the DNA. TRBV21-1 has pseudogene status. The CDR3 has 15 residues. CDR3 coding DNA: TGTGCCAGCAGCAAAGTAGAGGGACAGGGTGGTGGCTACACCTTC. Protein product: CASSKVEGQGGGYTF.

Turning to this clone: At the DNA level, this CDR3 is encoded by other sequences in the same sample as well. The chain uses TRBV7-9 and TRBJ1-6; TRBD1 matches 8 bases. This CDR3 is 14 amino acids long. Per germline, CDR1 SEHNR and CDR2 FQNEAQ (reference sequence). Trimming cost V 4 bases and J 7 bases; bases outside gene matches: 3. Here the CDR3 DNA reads TGTGCCAGCAGCTCAGGACAGGGAAATTCACCCCTCCACTTT. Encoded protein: CASSSGQGNSPLHF.

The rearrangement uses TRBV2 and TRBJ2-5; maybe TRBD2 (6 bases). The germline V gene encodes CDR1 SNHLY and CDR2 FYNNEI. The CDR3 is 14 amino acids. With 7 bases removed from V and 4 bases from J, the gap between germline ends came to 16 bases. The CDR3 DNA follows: TGTGCCAGCATCCGGGAGCCTGTTCTAGAGACCCAGTACTTC. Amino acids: CASIREPVLETQYF.

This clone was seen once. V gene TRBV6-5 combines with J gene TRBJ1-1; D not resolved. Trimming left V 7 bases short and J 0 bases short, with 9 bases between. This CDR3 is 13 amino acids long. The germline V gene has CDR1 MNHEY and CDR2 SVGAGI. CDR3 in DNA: TGTGCCAGCATAGTTGCTGTGAACACTGAAGCTTTCTTT. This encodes CASIVAVNTEAFF.